This record covers a single T cell receptor (beta chain). Its antigen is not identified. V dropped 3 bases and J dropped 8 bases, with 13 bases sitting between them. Germline-derived CDR1 and CDR2 are SNHLY and FYNNEI. The CDR3 contains 14 residues. With a J-beta primer mix and a sample-barcoded 5' primer, a second PCR ran about 7 to 12 cycles. MiXCR, applied by TCRdb to the 5' RACE reads, yields one record per CDR3 protein. The sample lists roughly 1.9 million distinct CDR3 sequences, approximately 39% occurring once. The sample belongs to a study of blood T cells in healthy people across ages. Findings and limits, study-wide: Unsorted PBMC input precluded a conclusive naive versus antigen-experienced comparison.

This chain joins TRBV2 and TRBJ1-4; no firm D call. This receptor was obtained from a human donor in good health. Sample: blood. The CDR3 coding sequence is TGTGCCAGCAGTGATTCGGGATTGAACGAAAAACTGTTTTTT. It encodes CASSDSGLNEKLFF.